Sequencing of this T cell receptor (beta chain) was carried out in a study of blood T cell repertoires in COVID-19. Profiling relied on immunoSEQ multiplex PCR, and the TCRdb table lists in-frame clones only, not all of them. The data contain over 250,000 clones, over 75% of them singletons. V was clipped by 6 bases and J by 1 base; unmatched bases: 5. The CDR3 is 15 residues long. Germline assignment: CDR1 MDHEN and CDR2 SYDVKM. This sequence was found in a man in his fifties with active or convalescent COVID-19. The sequencing input was peripheral blood. The chain couples TRBV28 to TRBJ1-2, with TRBD1 matching 10 bases. The CDR3 sequence is CASRPRTGGNYGYTF. The DNA for the CDR3 is TGTGCCAGCAGGCCCAGGACAGGGGGTAACTATGGCTACACCTTC.